This passage covers 8 T cell receptor beta chains from one sample sequenced in a study of OX40 agonist ivuxolimab in advanced cancers. Libraries were prepared by immunoSEQ multiplex PCR; TCRdb keeps only in-frame clonotypes and omits some of them. The sample lists approximately 74,000 clones; 80% to 85% were seen once. The sequencing used CD4+ or CD8+ T cells sorted from blood, collected in a trial of the OX40 agonist ivuxolimab. Receptors originate from an adult with an advanced solid tumor such as melanoma, head and neck, liver or kidney cancer.

This rearrangement joins TRBV5-1 to TRBJ2-7; 14 positions match TRBD2. The CDR3 covers 18 residues. V lost 0 bases to trimming and J lost 1 base; unmatched junction nucleotides: 6. The germline CDR1 and CDR2 sequences are SGHRS and YFSETQ. The DNA for the CDR3 is TGCGCCAGCAGCTTGGAGAGGGGACTAGCGGGGGTGTCCTACGAGCAGTACTTC. This translates into CASSLERGLAGVSYEQYF. The full variable domain, its missing parts supplied by reference TRBV5-1 and TRBJ2-7, is KAGVTQTPRYLIKTRGQQVTLSCSPISGHRSVSWYQQTPGQGLQFLFEYFSETQRNKGNFPGRFSGRQFSNSRSEMNVSTLELGDSALYLCASSLERGLAGVSYEQYFGPGTRLTVT.

The chain uses TRBV5-1 and TRBJ2-3; possibly TRBD2 for D (6 bases). The V gene lost 2 bases and the J gene lost 0 bases, with 7 bases spanning the gap. The CDR3 extends over 14 amino acids. Germline V gene lookup returns CDR1 SGHRS and CDR2 YFSETQ. The CDR3 protein is CASSFSGSTDTQYF. The CDR3 nucleotides read TGCGCCAGCAGCTTTAGCGGTAGCACAGATACGCAGTATTTT. Drawing the rest from reference TRBV5-1 and TRBJ2-3, the complete variable domain is KAGVTQTPRYLIKTRGQQVTLSCSPISGHRSVSWYQQTPGQGLQFLFEYFSETQRNKGNFPGRFSGRQFSNSRSEMNVSTLELGDSALYLCASSFSGSTDTQYFGPGTRLTVL.

The V gene is TRBV27, the J gene TRBJ1-5; possible D gene TRBD1, 6 bases. The CDR3 has 15 amino acids. Germline V gene sequence: CDR1 MNHEY, CDR2 SMNVEV (reference sequence). V lost 5 bases and J lost 7, with 18 bases in between. The CDR3 is CASSPTTGLRQPQHF. The CDR3, as DNA: TGTGCCAGCAGTCCCACCACAGGGCTAAGGCAGCCCCAGCATTTT.

This rearrangement joins TRBV10-3 to TRBJ2-1, with 9 positions matching TRBD1. Germline V gene lookup returns CDR1 ENHRY and CDR2 SYGVKD. The trim removed 11 bases at V and 9 bases at J, leaving 17 bases unmatched. CDR3 size: 15 residues. CDR3: CAASLGQGSLGEQFF. In nucleotides, the CDR3 is TGTGCCGCCAGCTTGGGACAGGGATCTCTGGGTGAGCAGTTCTTC.

This chain uses TRBV5-6 with TRBJ2-2; D unresolved. Trimming pared 2 bases from V and 5 bases from J, leaving 13 bases between. CDR3 length: 15 residues. Germline CDR1 is SGHDT and CDR2 is YYEEEE. The CDR3 nucleotides read TGTGCCAGCAGCTTCGGACCCTTAGGGACCGGGGAGCTGTTTTTT. It encodes CASSFGPLGTGELFF. Supplemented by reference TRBV5-6 and TRBJ2-2, the full variable domain reads DAGVTQSPTHLIKTRGQQVTLRCSPKSGHDTVSWYQQALGQGPQFIFQYYEEEERQRGNFPDRFSGHQFPNYSSELNVNALLLGDSALYLCASSFGPLGTGELFFGEGSRLTVL.

Within the sample, this clone is large. As DNA, the CDR3 is TGTGCCAGCAGCTTAAGGGCCCGGGGGGCCCGAGAAAAACTGTTTTTT. Protein sequence: CASSLRARGAREKLFF. The genes are TRBV7-2 and TRBJ1-4; TRBD1 might be the D (6 bases). Germline V lookup: CDR1 SGHTA, CDR2 FQGNSA. The CDR3 has 16 residues. V was cut by 2 bases and J by 8 bases, with 18 bases left in between.

The chain carries TRBV10-2 and TRBJ1-2; 7 positions agree with TRBD1. From germline, CDR1 is WSHSY and CDR2 SAAADI. V shed 4 bases, J shed 7 bases, and the junction held 9 bases outside the gene matches. The length of the CDR3 is 14 residues. The CDR3 loop is CASSGSEGAGGYTF. The DNA for the CDR3 is TGCGCCAGCAGTGGTTCCGAGGGGGCCGGTGGCTACACCTTC.

The count of this clone is one. The J gene is TRBJ2-5, the V gene TRBV11-2, with no clear D. V shed 1 base and J shed 4 bases, with 13 bases lying between them. Germline lookup yields CDR1 SGHAT and CDR2 FQNNGV. This CDR3 spans 15 amino acids. The CDR3 DNA follows: TGTGCCAGCAGCTTAGCCCTTGGCACCTCAGAGACCCAGTACTTC. It encodes CASSLALGTSETQYF.